This T cell receptor beta chain was documented in a study of cytomegalovirus exposure and HLA in healthy donors. The study, taken as a whole, reports: Serostatus for CMV was the only available immune exposure information. A missense DCLRE1C variant was associated with V- and J-gene trimming of TCR beta chains in a later analysis, and an independent cohort replicated the association.

Healthy bone marrow donors supplied every sample. About this clone itself: What it recognizes is unknown.

With 60 Vbeta and 13 Jbeta primers, the PCR was carried out. The data were produced by immunoSEQ multiplex PCR, yet TCRdb's version contains in-frame clones alone and is incomplete. The data show roughly 130,000 clones, over 60% seen once. Germline V gene sequence: CDR1 SGHDT, CDR2 YYEEEE. The CDR3 covers 13 residues. V was trimmed by 3 bases and J by 7 bases, leaving 10 bases between them. This receptor was taken from a human donor in good health. The gene calls are TRBV5-6 and TRBJ2-2; D is undetermined. Sequencing used PBMCs. The CDR3 DNA sequence: TGTGCCAGCAGCTCCAGACTGGACGGGGAGCTGTTTTTT. This sequence encodes CASSSRLDGELFF. Variable domain in full (rest from reference TRBV5-6 and TRBJ2-2): DAGVTQSPTHLIKTRGQQVTLRCSPKSGHDTVSWYQQALGQGPQFIFQYYEEEERQRGNFPDRFSGHQFPNYSSELNVNALLLGDSALYLCASSSRLDGELFFGEGSRLTVL.